This T cell receptor beta chain was recorded in a study of cytomegalovirus exposure and HLA in healthy donors. Study background: As an earlier analysis found, 150 million to 200 million T cells yielded fewer than 130 million unique TCR beta sequences. Study results and caveats: It was assumed in the presence/absence analyses that sequencing depth was roughly uniform across donors. After further analysis at a later stage, 15,000 to 20,000 TCR beta sequences were associated with HLA alleles at 0.05 false discovery rate. Exclusion as indistinguishable affected some V segments, including TRBV6-2 and TRBV6-3.

This clone came up once. As yet, its antigen is unknown. The CDR3 sequence is 14 residues long. Germline trimming cut 6 bases from V and 8 bases from J; bases unmatched to any gene: 8. From germline, CDR1 is MDHEN and CDR2 SYDVKM. The PCR had 60 Vbeta and 13 Jbeta primers. Method: immunoSEQ multiplex PCR; TCRdb's copy keeps in-frame clones and lacks some. Altogether about 190,000 clones are present, more than 75% being singletons, with the ten largest covering around 0.75%. The chain couples TRBV28 to TRBJ2-1; TRBD2 matches at 9 bases. Sequencing was performed on PBMCs. The clonotype comes from a woman aged 18-35 years in good health and CMV-seronegative. CDR3 amino acids: CASREGLASYEQFF. CDR3 coding DNA: TGTGCCAGCAGAGAGGGACTAGCTAGTTATGAGCAGTTCTTC.